Listed here are 3 T cell receptor beta chains from one sample, sequenced in a study of cytomegalovirus exposure and HLA in healthy donors. TCRdb's copy holds only in-frame clones and misses some; the assay was immunoSEQ multiplex PCR. The sample contains approximately 210,000 clones, around 90% of which appear only once. Material for sequencing was PBMCs. Receptors originate from a woman aged 18-35 years in good health and CMV-seronegative.

The rearrangement links TRBV6-1 to TRBJ2-7, with D possibly TRBD2 on 5 matching bases. Trimming removed 4 bases at V and 0 bases at J, with 10 bases between. This CDR3 is built from 14 residues. Germline CDR1 and CDR2: MNHNS and SASEGT. The CDR3 DNA sequence: TGTGCCAGCAGTGCTCAGCGGCACTCCTACGAGCAGTACTTC. Its translation: CASSAQRHSYEQYF.

The chain carries TRBV30 and TRBJ2-1; TRBD2 matches 8 bases. Losses at the gene ends were 4 bases for V and 7 bases for J; bases not matched to a gene: 15. Germline lookup yields CDR1 GTSNPN and CDR2 SVGIG (reference sequence). The length of the CDR3 is 16 residues. CDR3 nucleotides: TGTGCCTGGAATCGGTTGTCGGGAGGGCCAAGAAATGAGCAGTTCTTC. This gives the protein CAWNRLSGGPRNEQFF.

The chain uses TRBV5-4 and TRBJ1-1; tentatively, D is TRBD1 (6 bases). Germline CDR1 and CDR2: SGHNT and YYREEE (reference sequence). V was shortened by 4 bases and J by 4 bases, with 17 bases between the two germline ends. This CDR3 comprises 15 residues. CDR3 region: CASSPGGGGPTEAFF. CDR3 DNA: TGTGCCAGCAGCCCCGGCGGTGGGGGCCCCACTGAAGCTTTCTTT.